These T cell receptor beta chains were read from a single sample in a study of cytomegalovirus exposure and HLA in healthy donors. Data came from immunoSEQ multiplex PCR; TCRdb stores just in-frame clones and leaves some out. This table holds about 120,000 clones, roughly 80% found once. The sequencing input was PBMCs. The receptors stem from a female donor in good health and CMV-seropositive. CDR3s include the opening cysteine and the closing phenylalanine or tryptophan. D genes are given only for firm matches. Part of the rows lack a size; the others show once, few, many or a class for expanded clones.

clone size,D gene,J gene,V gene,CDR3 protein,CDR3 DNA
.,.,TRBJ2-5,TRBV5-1,CASSLAPGMAETQYF,TGCGCCAGCAGCTTGGCCCCGGGGATGGCGGAGACCCAGTACTTC
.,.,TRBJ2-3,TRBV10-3,CAISTRGTDTQYF,TGTGCCATCAGTACTCGGGGGACAGATACGCAGTATTTT
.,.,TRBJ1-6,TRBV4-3,CASSQDIASLVSPLHF,TGCGCCAGCAGCCAAGACATCGCCAGTTTGGTCTCACCCCTCCACTTT
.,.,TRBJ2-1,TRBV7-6,CASSFGRRNEQFF,TGTGCCAGCAGCTTCGGACGGAGGAATGAGCAGTTCTTC
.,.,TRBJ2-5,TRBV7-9,CASSLGSPEAQYF,TGTGCCAGCAGCTTAGGAAGTCCAGAGGCCCAGTACTTC
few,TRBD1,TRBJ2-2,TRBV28,CASSPRTGRSNTGELFF,TGTGCCAGCAGTCCCCGGACAGGACGATCGAACACCGGGGAGCTGTTTTTT
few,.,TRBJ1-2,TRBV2,CASSAQRTQGYGYTF,TGTGCCAGCAGTGCCCAGAGGACTCAGGGGTATGGCTACACCTTC
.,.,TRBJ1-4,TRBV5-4,CASSAVPGEGKLFF,TGTGCCAGCAGCGCAGTTCCCGGGGAGGGAAAACTGTTTTTT
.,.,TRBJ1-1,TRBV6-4,CASRNQGHTEAFF,TGTGCCAGCAGGAACCAGGGTCACACTGAAGCTTTCTTT
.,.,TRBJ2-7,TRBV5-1,CASSPQGVGPHEQYF,TGCGCCAGCAGCCCCCAAGGGGTGGGTCCCCACGAGCAGTACTTC
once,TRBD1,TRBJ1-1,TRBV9,CASSEGTGGTEAFF,TGTGCCAGCAGCGAGGGGACAGGGGGCACTGAAGCTTTCTTT
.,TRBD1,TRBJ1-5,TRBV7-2,CASSTGGGIWNQPQHF,TGTGCCAGCAGCACAGGGGGGGGCATCTGGAATCAGCCCCAGCATTTT
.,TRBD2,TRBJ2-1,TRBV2,CASSESERGEQFF,TGTGCCAGCAGTGAATCGGAGCGGGGGGAGCAGTTCTTC
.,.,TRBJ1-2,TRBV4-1,CASSQDRRAGYTF,TGCGCCAGCAGCCAAGATCGGCGGGCCGGCTACACCTTC
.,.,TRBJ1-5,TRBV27,CASSLAGNQPQHF,TGTGCCAGCAGTTTAGCCGGGAATCAGCCCCAGCATTTT
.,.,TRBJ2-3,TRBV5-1,CASSLGRGGVTDTQYF,TGCGCCAGCAGCTTGGGGCGGGGTGGGGTCACAGATACGCAGTATTTT
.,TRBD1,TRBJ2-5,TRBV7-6,CASSVSGTGNLGTQYF,TGTGCCAGCAGCGTCTCCGGGACAGGCAATTTGGGGACCCAGTACTTC
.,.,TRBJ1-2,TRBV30,CAWNGGEGGYTF,TGTGCCTGGAATGGGGGGGAGGGTGGCTACACCTTC